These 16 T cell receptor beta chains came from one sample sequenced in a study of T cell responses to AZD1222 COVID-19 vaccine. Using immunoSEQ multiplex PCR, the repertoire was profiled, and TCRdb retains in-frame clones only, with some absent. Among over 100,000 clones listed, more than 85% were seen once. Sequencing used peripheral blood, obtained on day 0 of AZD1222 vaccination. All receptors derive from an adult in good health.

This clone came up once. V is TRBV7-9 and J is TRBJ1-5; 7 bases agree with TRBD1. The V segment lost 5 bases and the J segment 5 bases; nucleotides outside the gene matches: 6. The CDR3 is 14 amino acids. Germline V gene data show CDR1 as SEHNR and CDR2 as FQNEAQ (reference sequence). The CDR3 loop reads CASSGDRVDQPQHF. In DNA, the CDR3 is TGTGCCAGCAGCGGAGACAGGGTAGATCAGCCCCAGCATTTT. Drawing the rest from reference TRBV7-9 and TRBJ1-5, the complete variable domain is DTGVSQNPRHKITKRGQNVTFRCDPISEHNRLYWYRQTLGQGPEFLTYFQNEAQLEKSRLLSDRFSAERPKGSFSTLEIQRTEQGDSAMYLCASSGDRVDQPQHFGDGTRLSIL.

CDR3 DNA sequence: TGCGCCAGCAGCCGTGAGCGGGATACGCAGTATTTT. This gives the protein CASSRERDTQYF. V is TRBV5-1 and J is TRBJ2-3, with D possibly TRBD2 on 5 matching bases. Germline lookup yields CDR1 SGHRS and CDR2 YFSETQ. The CDR3 extends over 12 amino acids. The ends were cut back, 4 bases at V and 6 bases at J, with 9 bases in the middle. Based on the CDR3 plus reference TRBV5-1 and TRBJ2-3, the full variable domain is KAGVTQTPRYLIKTRGQQVTLSCSPISGHRSVSWYQQTPGQGLQFLFEYFSETQRNKGNFPGRFSGRQFSNSRSEMNVSTLELGDSALYLCASSRERDTQYFGPGTRLTVL.

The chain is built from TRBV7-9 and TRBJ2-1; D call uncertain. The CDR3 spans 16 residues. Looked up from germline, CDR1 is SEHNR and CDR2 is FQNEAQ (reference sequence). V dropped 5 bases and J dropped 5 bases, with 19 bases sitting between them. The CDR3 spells CASSAYLVTMNNEQFF. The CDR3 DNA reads TGTGCCAGCAGCGCTTATCTAGTGACGATGAACAATGAGCAGTTCTTC.

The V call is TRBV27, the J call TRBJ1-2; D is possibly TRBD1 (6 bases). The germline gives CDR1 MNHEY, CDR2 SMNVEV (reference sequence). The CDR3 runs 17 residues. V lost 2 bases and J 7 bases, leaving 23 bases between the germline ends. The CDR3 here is CASSLAGHPGGLGGYTF. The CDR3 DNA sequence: TGTGCCAGCAGTTTAGCGGGCCACCCCGGGGGGCTGGGTGGCTACACCTTC.

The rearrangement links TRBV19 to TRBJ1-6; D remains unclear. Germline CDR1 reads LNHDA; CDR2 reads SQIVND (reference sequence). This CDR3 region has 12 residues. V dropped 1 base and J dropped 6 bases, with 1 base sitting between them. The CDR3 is CASSIANSPLHF. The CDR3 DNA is TGTGCCAGTAGTATAGCTAATTCACCCCTCCACTTT. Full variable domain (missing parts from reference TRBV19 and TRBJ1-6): DGGITQSPKYLFRKEGQNVTLSCEQNLNHDAMYWYRQDPGQGLRLIYYSQIVNDFQKGDIAEGYSVSREKKESFPLTVTSAQKNPTAFYLCASSIANSPLHFGNGTRLTVT.

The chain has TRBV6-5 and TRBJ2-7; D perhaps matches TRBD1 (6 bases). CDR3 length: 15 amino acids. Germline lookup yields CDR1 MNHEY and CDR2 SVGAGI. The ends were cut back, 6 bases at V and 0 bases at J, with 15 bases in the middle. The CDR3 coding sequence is TGTGCCAGCAGCCTAGACCAGGGGTTCTCCTACGAGCAGTACTTC. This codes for CASSLDQGFSYEQYF.

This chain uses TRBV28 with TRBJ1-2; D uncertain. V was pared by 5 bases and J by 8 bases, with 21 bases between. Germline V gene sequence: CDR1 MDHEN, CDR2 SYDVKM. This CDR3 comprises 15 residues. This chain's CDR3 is CASSLLGGVRAGYTF. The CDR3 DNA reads TGTGCCAGCAGTCTCCTTGGTGGAGTCCGTGCAGGCTACACCTTC.

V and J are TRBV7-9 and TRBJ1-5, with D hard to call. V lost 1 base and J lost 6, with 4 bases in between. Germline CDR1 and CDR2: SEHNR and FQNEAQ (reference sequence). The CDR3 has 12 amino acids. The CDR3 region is CASSLDSQPQHF. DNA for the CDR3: TGTGCCAGCAGCTTAGACAGTCAGCCCCAGCATTTT.

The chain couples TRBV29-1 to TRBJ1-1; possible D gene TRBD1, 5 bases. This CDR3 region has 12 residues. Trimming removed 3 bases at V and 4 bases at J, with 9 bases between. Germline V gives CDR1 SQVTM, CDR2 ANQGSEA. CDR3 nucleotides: TGCAGCGTTGACAGGGTCGCCACTGAAGCTTTCTTT. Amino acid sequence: CSVDRVATEAFF.

The CDR3 DNA reads as TGTGCCAGCAGTGAAGCGGTTGTCTCGTGGTCCGGGACAGCCCAAGAGACCCAGTACTTC. This codes for CASSEAVVSWSGTAQETQYF. This chain joins TRBV6-1 and TRBJ2-5, with TRBD1 identical over 7 bases. The CDR3 covers 20 residues. Trimming took 0 bases from V and 1 from J; bases not matched to a gene: 17. CDR1 is MNHNS, CDR2 SASEGT, per germline.

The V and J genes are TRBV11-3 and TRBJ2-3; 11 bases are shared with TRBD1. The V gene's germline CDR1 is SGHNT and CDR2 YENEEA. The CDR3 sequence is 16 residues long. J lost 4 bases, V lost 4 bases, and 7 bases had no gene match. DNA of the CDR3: TGTGCCAGCAGCTATTCGGACAGGGGGCTGGCAGATACGCAGTATTTT. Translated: CASSYSDRGLADTQYF.

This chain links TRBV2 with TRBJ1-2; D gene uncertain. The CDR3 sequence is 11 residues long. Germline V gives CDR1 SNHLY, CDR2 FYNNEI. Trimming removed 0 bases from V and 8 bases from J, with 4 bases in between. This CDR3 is CASSEARGYTF. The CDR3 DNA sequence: TGTGCCAGCAGTGAAGCGCGCGGCTACACCTTC.

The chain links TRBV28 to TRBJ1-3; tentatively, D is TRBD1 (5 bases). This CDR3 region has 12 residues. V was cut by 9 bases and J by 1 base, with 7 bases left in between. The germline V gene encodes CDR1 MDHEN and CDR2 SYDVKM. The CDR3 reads CASSGSGNTIYF. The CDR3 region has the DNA TGTGCCAGTTCAGGGTCTGGAAACACCATATATTTT.

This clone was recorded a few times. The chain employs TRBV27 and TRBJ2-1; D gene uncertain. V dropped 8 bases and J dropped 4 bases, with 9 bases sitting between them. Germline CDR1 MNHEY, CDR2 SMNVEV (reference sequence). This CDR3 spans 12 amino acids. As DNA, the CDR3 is TGTGCCAGCCGTTCCCTATACAATGAGCAGTTCTTC. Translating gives CASRSLYNEQFF.

CDR3 DNA: TGTGCCAGTAAACAGGGGGCCCGGATCGGTGAGCAGTTCTTC. It encodes CASKQGARIGEQFF. This chain connects TRBV2 to TRBJ2-1; the match to TRBD1 covers 9 bases. CDR1 and CDR2 (germline): SNHLY, FYNNEI. V shed 9 bases, J shed 9 bases, and the junction held 12 bases outside the gene matches. The CDR3 is 14 residues long.

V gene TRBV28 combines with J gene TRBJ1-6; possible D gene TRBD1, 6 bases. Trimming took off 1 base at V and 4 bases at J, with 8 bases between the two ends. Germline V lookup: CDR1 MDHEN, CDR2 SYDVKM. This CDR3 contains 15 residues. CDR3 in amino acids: CASSLYQGYNSPLHF. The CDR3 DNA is TGTGCCAGCAGTTTATATCAGGGGTATAATTCACCCCTCCACTTT.